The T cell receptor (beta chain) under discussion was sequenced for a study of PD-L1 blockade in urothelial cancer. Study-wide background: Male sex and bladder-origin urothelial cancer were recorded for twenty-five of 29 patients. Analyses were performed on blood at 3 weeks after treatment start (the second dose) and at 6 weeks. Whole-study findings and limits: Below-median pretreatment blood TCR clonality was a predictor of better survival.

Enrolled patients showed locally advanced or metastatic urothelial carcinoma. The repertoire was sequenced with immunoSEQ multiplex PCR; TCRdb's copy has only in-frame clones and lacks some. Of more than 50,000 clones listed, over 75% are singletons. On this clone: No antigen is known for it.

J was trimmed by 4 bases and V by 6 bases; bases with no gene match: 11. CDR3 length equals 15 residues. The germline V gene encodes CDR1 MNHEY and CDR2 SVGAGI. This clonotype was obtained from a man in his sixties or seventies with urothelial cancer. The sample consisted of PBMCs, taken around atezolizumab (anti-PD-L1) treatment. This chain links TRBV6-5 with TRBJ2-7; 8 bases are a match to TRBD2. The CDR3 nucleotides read TGTGCCAGCAGCTTTAGCGGGGAAGGCTCTTACGAGCAGTACTTC. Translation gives CASSFSGEGSYEQYF.